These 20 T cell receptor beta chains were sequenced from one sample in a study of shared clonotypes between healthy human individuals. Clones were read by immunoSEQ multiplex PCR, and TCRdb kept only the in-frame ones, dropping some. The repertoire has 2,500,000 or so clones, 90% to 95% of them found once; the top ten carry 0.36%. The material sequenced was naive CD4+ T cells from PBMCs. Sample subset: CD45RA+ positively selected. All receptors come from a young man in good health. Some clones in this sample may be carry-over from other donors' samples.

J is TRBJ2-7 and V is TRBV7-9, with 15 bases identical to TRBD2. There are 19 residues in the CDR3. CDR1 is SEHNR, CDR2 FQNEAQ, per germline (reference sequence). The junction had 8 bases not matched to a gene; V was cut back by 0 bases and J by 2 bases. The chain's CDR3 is CASSLAGGGTSGRPYEQYF. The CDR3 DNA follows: TGTGCCAGCAGCTTAGCTGGGGGGGGGACTAGCGGGAGGCCCTACGAGCAGTACTTC.

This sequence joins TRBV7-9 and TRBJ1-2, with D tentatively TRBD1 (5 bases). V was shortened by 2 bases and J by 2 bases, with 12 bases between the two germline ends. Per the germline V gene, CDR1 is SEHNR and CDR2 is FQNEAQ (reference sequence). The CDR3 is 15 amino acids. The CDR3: CASSLPRQWNYGYTF. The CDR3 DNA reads TGTGCCAGCAGCTTACCCCGACAGTGGAACTATGGCTACACCTTC.

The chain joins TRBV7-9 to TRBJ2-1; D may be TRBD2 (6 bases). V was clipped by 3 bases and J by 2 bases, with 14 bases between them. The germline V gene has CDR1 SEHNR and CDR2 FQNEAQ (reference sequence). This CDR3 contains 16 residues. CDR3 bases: TGTGCCAGCAGCTTCGGCCGGGACTGGGCCTACAATGAGCAGTTCTTC. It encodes CASSFGRDWAYNEQFF.

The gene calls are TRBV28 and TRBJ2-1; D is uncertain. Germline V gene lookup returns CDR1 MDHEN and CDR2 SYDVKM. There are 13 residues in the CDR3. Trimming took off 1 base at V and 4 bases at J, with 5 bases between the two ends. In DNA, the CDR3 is TGTGCCAGCAGTTTATTTGGGTACAATGAGCAGTTCTTC. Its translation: CASSLFGYNEQFF.

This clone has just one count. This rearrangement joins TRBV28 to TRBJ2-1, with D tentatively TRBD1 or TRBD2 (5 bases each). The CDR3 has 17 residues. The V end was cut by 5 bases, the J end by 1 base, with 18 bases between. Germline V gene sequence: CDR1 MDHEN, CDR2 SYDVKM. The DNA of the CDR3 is TGTGCCAGCAGTCTTCCGGGACGGTCTGGGTCCTACAATGAGCAGTTCTTC. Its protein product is CASSLPGRSGSYNEQFF.

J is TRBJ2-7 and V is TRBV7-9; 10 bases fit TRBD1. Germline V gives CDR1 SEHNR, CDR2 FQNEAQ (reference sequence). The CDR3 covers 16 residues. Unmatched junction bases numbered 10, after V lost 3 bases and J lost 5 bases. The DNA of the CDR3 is TGTGCCAGCAGCTTTTGGGGACAGGGGTCCATGGACGAGCAGTACTTC. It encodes CASSFWGQGSMDEQYF. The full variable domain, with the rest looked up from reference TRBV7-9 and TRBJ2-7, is DTGVSQNPRHKITKRGQNVTFRCDPISEHNRLYWYRQTLGQGPEFLTYFQNEAQLEKSRLLSDRFSAERPKGSFSTLEIQRTEQGDSAMYLCASSFWGQGSMDEQYFGPGTRLTVT.

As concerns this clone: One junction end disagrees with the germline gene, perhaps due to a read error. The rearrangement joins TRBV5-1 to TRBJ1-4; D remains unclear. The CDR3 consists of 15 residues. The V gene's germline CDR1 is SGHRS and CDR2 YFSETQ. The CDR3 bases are TGCGCCAGCAGCTTGGAGGGCCGCTCCCTTGAAAACCTGTTTTTT. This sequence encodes CASSLEGRSLENLFF.

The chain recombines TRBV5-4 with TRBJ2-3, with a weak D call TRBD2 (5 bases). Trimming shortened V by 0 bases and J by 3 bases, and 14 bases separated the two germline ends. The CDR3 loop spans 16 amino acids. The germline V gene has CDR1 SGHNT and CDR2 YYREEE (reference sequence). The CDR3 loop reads CASSLGFGKGTDTQYF. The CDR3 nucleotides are TGTGCCAGCAGCTTGGGGTTCGGGAAAGGAACAGATACGCAGTATTTT. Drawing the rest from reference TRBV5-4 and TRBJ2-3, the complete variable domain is ETGVTQSPTHLIKTRGQQVTLRCSSQSGHNTVSWYQQALGQGPQFIFQYYREEENGRGNFPPRFSGLQFPNYSSELNVNALELDDSALYLCASSLGFGKGTDTQYFGPGTRLTVL.

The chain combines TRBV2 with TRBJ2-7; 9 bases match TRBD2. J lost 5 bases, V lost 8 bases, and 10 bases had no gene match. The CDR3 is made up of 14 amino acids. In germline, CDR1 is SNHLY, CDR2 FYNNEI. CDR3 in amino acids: CASHAGTSRHEQYF. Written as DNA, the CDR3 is TGTGCCAGCCATGCCGGGACTAGCCGTCACGAGCAGTACTTC.

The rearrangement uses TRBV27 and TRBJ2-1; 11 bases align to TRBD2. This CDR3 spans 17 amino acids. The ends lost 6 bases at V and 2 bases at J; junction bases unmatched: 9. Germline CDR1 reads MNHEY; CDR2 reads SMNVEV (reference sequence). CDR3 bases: TGTGCCAGCAGGAGACTACTAGCGGGAGTCCCCTACAATGAGCAGTTCTTC. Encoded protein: CASRRLLAGVPYNEQFF.

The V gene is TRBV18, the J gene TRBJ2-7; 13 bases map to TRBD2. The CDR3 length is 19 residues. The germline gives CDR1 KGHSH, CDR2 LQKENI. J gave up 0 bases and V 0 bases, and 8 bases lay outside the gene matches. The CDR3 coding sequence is TGTGCCAGCTCACCACCGTCTGGACTAGCGGGAGTAAGCTCCTACGAGCAGTACTTC. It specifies CASSPPSGLAGVSSYEQYF.

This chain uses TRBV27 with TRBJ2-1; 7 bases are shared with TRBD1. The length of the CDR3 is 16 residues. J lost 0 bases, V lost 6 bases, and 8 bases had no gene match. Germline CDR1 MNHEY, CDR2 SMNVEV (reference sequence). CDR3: CASSAPGQSSYNEQFF. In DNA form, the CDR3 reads TGTGCCAGCAGCGCTCCGGGACAGAGCTCCTACAATGAGCAGTTCTTC.

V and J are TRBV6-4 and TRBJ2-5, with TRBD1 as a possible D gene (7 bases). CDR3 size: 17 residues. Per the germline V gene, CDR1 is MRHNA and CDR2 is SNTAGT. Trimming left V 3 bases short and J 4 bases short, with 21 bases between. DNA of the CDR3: TGTGCCAGCAGTGAATCACCTGGCGGAGGGGGCATAGAGACCCAGTACTTC. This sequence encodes CASSESPGGGGIETQYF.

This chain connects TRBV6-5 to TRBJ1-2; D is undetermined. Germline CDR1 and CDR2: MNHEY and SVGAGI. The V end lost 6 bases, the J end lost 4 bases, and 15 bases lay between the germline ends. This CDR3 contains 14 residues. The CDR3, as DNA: TGTGCCAGCAGAACAACCCTCGGAGGCTATGGCTACACCTTC. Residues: CASRTTLGGYGYTF.

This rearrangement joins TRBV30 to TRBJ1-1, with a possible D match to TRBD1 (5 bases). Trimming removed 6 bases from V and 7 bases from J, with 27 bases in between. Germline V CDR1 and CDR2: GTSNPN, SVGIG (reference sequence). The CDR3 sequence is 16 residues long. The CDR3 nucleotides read TGTGCCTGTAGGCCCGTGTGGGGCGAGTGGAGGAATGAAGCTTTCTTT. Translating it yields CACRPVWGEWRNEAFF.

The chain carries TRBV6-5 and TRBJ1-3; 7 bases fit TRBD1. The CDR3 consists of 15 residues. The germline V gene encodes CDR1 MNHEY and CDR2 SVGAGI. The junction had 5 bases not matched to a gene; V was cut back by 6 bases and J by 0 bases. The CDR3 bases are TGTGCCAGCAGGACGGGACAGTCCTCTGGAAACACCATATATTTT. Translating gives CASRTGQSSGNTIYF.

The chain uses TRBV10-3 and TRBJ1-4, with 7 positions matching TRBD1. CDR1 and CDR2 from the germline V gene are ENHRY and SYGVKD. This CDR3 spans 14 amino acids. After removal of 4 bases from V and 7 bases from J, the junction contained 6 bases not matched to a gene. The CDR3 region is CAISGRAGGEKLFF. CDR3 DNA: TGTGCCATCAGTGGCAGGGCAGGGGGTGAAAAACTGTTTTTT.

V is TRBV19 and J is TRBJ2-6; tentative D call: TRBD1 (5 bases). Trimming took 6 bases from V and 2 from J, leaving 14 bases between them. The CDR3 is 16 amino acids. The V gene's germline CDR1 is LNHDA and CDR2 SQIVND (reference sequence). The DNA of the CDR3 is TGTGCCAGTAGCCCAATAGGGGCGACTGGGGCCAACGTCCTGACTTTC. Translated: CASSPIGATGANVLTF.

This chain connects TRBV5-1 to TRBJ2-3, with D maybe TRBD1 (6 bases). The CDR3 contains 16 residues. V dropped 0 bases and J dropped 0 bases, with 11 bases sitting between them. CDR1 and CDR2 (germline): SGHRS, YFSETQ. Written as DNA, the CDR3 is TGCGCCAGCAGCTTGGTAGGGGGAGTTAGCACAGATACGCAGTATTTT. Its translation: CASSLVGGVSTDTQYF. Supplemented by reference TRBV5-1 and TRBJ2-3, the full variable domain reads KAGVTQTPRYLIKTRGQQVTLSCSPISGHRSVSWYQQTPGQGLQFLFEYFSETQRNKGNFPGRFSGRQFSNSRSEMNVSTLELGDSALYLCASSLVGGVSTDTQYFGPGTRLTVL.

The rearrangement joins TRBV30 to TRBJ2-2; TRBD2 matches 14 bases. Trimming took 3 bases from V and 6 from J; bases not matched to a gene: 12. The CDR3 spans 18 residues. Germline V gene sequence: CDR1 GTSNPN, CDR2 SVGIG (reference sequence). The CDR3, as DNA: TGTGCCTGGAGGGGCTTGGGACTAGCGGGAGCCCCTCCCGGGGAGCTGTTTTTT. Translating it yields CAWRGLGLAGAPPGELFF.